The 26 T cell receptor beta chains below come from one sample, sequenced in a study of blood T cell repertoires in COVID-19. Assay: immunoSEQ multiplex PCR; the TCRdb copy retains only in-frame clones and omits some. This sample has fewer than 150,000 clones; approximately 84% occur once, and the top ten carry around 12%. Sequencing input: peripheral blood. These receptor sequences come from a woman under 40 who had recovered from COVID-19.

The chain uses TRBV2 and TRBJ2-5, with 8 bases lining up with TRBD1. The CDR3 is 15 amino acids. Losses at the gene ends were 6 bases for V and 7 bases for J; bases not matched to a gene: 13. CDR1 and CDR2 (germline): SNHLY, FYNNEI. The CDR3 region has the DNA TGTGCCAGCAGGCCAGGGGGCGGAGGAGTGGGGACCCAGTACTTC. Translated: CASRPGGGGVGTQYF. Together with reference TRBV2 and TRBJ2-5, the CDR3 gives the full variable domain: EPEVTQTPSHQVTQMGQEVILRCVPISNHLYFYWYRQILGQKVEFLVSFYNNEISEKSEIFDDQFSVERPDGSNFTLKIRSTKLEDSAMYFCASRPGGGGVGTQYFGPGTRLLVL.

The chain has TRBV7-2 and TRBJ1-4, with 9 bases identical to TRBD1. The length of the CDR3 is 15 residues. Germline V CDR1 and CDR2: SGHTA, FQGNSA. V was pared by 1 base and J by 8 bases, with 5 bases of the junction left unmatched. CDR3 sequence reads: CASSLDRGLDEKLFF. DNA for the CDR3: TGTGCCAGCAGCTTAGACAGGGGGCTCGACGAAAAACTGTTTTTT.

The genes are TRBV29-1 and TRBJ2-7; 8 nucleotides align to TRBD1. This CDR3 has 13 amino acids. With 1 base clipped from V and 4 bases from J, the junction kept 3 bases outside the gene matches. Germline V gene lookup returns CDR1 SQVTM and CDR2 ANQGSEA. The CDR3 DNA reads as TGCAGCGTTGAAGGGGACAGGAGGTACGAGCAGTACTTC. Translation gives CSVEGDRRYEQYF.

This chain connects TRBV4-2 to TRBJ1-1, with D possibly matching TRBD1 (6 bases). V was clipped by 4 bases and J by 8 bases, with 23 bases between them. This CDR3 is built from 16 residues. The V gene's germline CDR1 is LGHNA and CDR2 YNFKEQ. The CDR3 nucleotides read TGTGCCAGCAGCCCCCCGGGGGGCGCCCTGGTGGGGGAAGCTTTCTTT. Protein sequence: CASSPPGGALVGEAFF.

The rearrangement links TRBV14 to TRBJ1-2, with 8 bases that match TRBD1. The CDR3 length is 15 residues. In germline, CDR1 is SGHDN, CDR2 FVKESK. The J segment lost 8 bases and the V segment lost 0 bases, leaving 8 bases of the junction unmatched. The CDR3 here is CASSQDHRDRKGYTF. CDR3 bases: TGTGCCAGCAGCCAAGATCACCGGGACAGGAAAGGCTACACCTTC. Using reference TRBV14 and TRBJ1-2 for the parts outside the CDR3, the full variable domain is EAGVTQFPSHSVIEKGQTVTLRCDPISGHDNLYWYRRVMGKEIKFLLHFVKESKQDESGMPNNRFLAERTGGTYSTLKVQPAELEDSGVYFCASSQDHRDRKGYTFGSGTRLTVV.

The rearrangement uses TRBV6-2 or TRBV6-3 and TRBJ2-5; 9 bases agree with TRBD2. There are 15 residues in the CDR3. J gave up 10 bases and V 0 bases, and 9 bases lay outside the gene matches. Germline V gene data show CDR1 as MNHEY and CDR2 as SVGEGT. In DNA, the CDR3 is TGTGCCAGCAGTTACTCAGGGCTAGCGGGAACGAACCAGTACTTC. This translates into CASSYSGLAGTNQYF.

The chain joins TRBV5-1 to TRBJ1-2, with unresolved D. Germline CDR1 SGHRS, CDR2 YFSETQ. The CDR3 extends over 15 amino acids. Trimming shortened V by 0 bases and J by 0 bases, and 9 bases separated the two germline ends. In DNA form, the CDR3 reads TGCGCCAGCAGCTTGGAAAATCCAGCTAACTATGGCTACACCTTC. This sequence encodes CASSLENPANYGYTF.

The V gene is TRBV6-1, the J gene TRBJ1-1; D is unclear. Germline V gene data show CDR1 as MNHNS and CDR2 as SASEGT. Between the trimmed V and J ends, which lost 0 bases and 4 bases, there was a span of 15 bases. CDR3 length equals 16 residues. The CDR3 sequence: CASSEARRRLSTEAFF. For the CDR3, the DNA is TGTGCCAGCAGTGAAGCTAGAAGGAGATTATCCACTGAAGCTTTCTTT.

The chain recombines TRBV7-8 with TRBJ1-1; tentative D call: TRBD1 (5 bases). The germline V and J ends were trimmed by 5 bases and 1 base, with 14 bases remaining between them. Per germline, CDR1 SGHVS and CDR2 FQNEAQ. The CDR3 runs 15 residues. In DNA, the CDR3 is TGTGCCAGCAGCCCCTTTGGGGGGGAGAACACTGAAGCTTTCTTT. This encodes CASSPFGGENTEAFF.

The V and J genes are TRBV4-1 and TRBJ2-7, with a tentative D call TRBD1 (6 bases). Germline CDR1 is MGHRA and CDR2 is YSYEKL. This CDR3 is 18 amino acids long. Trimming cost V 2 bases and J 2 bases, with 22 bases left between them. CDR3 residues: CASSQLLSTGSSTYEQYF. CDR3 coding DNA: TGCGCCAGCAGCCAACTATTATCGACAGGTTCTTCAACCTACGAGCAGTACTTC.

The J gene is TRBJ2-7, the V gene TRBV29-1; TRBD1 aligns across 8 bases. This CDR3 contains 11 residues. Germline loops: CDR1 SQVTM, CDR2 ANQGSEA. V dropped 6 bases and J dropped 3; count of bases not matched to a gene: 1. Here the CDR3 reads CSVGTGYEQYF. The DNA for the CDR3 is TGCAGCGTGGGGACAGGCTACGAGCAGTACTTC.

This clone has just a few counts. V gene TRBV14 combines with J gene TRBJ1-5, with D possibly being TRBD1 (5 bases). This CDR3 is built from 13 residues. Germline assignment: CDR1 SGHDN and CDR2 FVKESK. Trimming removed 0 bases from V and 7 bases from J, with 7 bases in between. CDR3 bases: TGTGCCAGCAGCCAAGATGGGGCGCAGCCCCAGCATTTT. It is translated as CASSQDGAQPQHF.

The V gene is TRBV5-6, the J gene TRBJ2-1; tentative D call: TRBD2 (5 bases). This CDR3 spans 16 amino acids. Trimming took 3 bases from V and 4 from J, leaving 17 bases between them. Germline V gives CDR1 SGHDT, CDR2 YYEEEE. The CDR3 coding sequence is TGTGCCAGCAGCTGGAGAGCTGGGGAGATTTACAATGAGCAGTTCTTC. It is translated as CASSWRAGEIYNEQFF.

CDR3: CSAQQLIEAFF. The CDR3 nucleotides are TGCAGTGCTCAACAGCTAATTGAAGCTTTCTTT. The chain recombines TRBV20-1 with TRBJ1-1, with D unresolved. This CDR3 is built from 11 residues. Germline V lookup: CDR1 DFQATT, CDR2 SNEGSKA (reference sequence). The V gene lost 5 bases and the J gene lost 7 bases, with 11 bases spanning the gap.

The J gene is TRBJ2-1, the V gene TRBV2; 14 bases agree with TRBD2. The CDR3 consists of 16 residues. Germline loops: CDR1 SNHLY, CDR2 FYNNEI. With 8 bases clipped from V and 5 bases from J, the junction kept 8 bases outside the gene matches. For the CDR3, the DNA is TGTGCCAGCGAGCCGGGACTAGCGGGAGAGAACAATGAGCAGTTCTTC. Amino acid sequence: CASEPGLAGENNEQFF.

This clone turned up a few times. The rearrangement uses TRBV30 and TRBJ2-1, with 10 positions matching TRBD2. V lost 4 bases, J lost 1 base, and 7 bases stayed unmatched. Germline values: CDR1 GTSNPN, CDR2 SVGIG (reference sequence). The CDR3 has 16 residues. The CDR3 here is CAWTRGGLASYNEQFF. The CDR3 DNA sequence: TGTGCCTGGACCCGGGGGGGACTAGCGTCCTACAATGAGCAGTTCTTC. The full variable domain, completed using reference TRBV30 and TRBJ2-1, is SQTIHQWPATLVQPVGSPLSLECTVEGTSNPNLYWYRQAAGRGLQLLFYSVGIGQISSEVPQNLSASRPQDRQFILSSKKLLLSDSGFYLCAWTRGGLASYNEQFFGPGTRLTVL.

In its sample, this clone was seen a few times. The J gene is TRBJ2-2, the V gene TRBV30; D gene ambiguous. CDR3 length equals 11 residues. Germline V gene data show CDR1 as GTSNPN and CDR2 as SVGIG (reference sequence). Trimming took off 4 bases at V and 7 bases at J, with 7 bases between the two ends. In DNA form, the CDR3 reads TGTGCCTGGACCGTCGGCGGGGAGCTGTTTTTT. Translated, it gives CAWTVGGELFF.

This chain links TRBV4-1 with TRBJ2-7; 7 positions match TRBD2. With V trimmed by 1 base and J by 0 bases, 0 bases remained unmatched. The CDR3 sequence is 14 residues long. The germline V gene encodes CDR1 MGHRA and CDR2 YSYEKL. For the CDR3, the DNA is TGCGCCAGCAGCCAAGGACTAGCCTCCTACGAGCAGTACTTC. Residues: CASSQGLASYEQYF.

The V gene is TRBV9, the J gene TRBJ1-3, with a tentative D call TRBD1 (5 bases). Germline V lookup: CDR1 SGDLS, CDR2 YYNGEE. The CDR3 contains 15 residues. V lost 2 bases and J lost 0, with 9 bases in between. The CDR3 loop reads CASSVTAYSGNTIYF. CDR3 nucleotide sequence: TGTGCCAGCAGCGTGACAGCTTACTCTGGAAACACCATATATTTT.

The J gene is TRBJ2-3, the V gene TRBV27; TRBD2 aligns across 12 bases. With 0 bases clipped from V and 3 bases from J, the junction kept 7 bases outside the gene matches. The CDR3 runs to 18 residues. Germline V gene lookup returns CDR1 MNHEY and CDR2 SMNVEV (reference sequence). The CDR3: CASSLSLAGGGVTDTQYF. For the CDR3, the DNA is TGTGCCAGCAGTTTATCTCTAGCGGGAGGGGGGGTGACAGATACGCAGTATTTT.

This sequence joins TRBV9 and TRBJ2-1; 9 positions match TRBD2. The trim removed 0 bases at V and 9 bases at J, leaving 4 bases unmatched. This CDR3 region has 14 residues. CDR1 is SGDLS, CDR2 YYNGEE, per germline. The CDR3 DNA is TGTGCCAGCAGCGTAGATCCTAGCGGGACTGAGCAGTTCTTC. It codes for CASSVDPSGTEQFF.

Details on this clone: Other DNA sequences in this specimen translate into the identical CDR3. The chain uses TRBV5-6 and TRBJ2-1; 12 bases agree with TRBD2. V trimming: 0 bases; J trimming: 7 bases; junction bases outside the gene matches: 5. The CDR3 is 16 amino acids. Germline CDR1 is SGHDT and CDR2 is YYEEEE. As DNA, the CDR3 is TGTGCCAGCAGCTTGGGACTAGCGGGAGTCAGTAATGAGCAGTTCTTC. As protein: CASSLGLAGVSNEQFF.

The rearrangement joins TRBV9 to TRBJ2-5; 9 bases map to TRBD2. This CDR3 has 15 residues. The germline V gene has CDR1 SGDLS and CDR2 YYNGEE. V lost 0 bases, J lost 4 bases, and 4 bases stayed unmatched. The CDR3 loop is CASSVALAGRETQYF. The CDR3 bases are TGTGCCAGCAGCGTAGCACTAGCGGGTAGAGAGACCCAGTACTTC.

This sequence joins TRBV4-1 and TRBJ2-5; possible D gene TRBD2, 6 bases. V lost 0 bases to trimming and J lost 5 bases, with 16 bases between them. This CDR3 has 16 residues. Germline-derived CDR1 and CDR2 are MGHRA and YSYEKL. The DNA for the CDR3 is TGCGCCAGCAGCCAAGATGGATCTAGCGCCGGGGAGACCCAGTACTTC. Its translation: CASSQDGSSAGETQYF.

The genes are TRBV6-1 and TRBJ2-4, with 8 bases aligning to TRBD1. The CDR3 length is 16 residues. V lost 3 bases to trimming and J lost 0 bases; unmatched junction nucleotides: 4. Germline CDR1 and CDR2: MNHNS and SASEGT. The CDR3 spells CASSDQGARAKNIQYF. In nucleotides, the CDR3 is TGTGCCAGCAGTGATCAGGGGGCGCGAGCCAAAAACATTCAGTACTTC.

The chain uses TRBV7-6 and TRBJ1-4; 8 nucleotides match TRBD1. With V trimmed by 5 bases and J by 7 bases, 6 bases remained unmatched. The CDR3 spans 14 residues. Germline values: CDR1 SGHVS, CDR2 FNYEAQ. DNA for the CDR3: TGTGCCAGCAGCCCTGGACAGGGAGGTGAAAAACTGTTTTTT. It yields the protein CASSPGQGGEKLFF.